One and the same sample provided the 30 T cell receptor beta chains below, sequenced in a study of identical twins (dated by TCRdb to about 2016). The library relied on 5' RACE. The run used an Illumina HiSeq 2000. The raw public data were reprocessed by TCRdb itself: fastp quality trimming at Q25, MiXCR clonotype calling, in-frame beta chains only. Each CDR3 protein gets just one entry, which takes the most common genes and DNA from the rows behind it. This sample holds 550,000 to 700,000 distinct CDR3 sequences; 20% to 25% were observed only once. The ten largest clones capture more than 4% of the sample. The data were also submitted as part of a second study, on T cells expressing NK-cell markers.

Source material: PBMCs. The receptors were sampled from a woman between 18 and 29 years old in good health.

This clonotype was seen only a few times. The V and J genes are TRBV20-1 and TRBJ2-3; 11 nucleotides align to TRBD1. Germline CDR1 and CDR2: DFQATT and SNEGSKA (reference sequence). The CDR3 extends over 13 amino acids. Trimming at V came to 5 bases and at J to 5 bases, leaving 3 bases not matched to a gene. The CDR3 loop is CSAGTGGLDTQYF. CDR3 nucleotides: TGCAGTGCTGGGACAGGGGGTCTAGATACGCAGTATTTT.

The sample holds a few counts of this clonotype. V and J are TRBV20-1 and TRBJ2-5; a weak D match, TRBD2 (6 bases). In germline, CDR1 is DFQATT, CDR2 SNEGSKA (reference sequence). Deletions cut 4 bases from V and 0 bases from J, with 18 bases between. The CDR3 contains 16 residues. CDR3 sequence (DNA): TGCAGTGCTACCCCAGGGATAGCGGAGTACCAAGAGACCCAGTACTTC. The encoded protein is CSATPGIAEYQETQYF.

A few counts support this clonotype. The CDR3 region is CSAGGPLRTYEQYF. The CDR3 DNA reads as TGCAGTGCTGGGGGCCCCCTGCGGACCTACGAGCAGTACTTC. The chain joins TRBV20-1 to TRBJ2-7; tentative D call: TRBD1 (6 bases). The V gene's germline CDR1 is DFQATT and CDR2 SNEGSKA (reference sequence). This CDR3 is 14 amino acids long. Deletions cut 5 bases from V and 2 bases from J, with 16 bases between.

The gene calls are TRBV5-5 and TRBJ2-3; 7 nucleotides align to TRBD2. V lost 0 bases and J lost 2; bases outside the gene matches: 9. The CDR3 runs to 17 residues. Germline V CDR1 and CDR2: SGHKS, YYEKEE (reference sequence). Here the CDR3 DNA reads TGTGCCAGCAGCTTGGGGGGAGGGCCCCAGACCACAGATACGCAGTATTTT. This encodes CASSLGGGPQTTDTQYF.

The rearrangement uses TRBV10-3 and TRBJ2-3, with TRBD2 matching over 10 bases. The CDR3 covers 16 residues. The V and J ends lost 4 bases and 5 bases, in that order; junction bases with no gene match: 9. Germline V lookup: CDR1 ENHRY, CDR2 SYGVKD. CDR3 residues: CAISVSSGSVVDTQYF. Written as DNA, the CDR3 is TGTGCCATCAGTGTGTCTAGCGGGAGTGTGGTAGATACGCAGTATTTT.

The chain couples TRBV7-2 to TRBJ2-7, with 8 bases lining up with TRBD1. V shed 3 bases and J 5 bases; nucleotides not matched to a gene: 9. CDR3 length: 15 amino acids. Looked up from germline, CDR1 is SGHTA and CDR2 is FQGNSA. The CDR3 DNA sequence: TGTGCCAGCAGCTTGCAGGGGGCCGTAATCCACGAGCAGTACTTC. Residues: CASSLQGAVIHEQYF.

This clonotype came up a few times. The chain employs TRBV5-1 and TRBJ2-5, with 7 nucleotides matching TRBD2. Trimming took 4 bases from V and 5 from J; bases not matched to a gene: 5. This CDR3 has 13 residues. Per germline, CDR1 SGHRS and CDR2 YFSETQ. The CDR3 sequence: CASSGTIGETQYF. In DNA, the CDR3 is TGCGCCAGCAGCGGGACTATCGGGGAGACCCAGTACTTC.

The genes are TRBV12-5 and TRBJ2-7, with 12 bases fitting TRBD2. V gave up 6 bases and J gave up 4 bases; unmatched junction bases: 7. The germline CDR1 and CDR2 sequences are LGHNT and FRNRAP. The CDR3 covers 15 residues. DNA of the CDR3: TGTGCTAGTGGGCAGACTAGCGGGAGAACATACGAGCAGTACTTC. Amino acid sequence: CASGQTSGRTYEQYF.

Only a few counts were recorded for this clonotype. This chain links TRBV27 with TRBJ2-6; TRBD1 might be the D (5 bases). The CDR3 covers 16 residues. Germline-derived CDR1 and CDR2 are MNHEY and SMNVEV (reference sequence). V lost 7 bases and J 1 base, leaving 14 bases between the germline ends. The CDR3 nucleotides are TGTGCCAGCATTGGACATAGTGGTTCTGGGGCCAACGTCCTGACTTTC. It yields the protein CASIGHSGSGANVLTF.

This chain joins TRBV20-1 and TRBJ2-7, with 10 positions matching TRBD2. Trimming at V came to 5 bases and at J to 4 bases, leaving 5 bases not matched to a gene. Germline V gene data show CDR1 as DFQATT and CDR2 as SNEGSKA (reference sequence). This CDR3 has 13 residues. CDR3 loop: CSAAGTSVYEQYF. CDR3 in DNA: TGCAGTGCTGCCGGGACTAGCGTGTACGAGCAGTACTTC.

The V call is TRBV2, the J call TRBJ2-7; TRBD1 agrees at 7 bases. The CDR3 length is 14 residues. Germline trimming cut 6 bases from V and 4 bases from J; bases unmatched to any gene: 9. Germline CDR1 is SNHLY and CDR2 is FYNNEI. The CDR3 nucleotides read TGTGCCAGCAGGCACGTGACAGGGAAGTACGAGCAGTACTTC. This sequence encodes CASRHVTGKYEQYF.

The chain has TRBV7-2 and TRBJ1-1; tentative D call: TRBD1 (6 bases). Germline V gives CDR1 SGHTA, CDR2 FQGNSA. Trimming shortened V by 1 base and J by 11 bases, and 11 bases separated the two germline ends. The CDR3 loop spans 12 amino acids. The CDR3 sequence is CASSLVGGRAFF. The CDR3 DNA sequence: TGTGCCAGCAGCTTAGTCGGGGGGCGGGCTTTCTTT.

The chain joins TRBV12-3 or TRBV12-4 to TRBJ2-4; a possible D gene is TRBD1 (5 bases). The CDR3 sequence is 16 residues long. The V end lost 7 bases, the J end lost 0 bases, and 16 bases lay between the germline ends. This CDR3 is CASTSGIFLAKNIQYF. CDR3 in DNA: TGTGCCAGCACCTCAGGGATCTTTCTAGCCAAAAACATTCAGTACTTC.

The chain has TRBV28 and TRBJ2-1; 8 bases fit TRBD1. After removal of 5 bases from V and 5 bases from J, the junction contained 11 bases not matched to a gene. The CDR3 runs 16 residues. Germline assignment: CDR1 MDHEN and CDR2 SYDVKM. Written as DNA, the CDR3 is TGTGCCAGCAGTCCACCGACAGGGGAAGCGGACAATGAGCAGTTCTTC. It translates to CASSPPTGEADNEQFF.

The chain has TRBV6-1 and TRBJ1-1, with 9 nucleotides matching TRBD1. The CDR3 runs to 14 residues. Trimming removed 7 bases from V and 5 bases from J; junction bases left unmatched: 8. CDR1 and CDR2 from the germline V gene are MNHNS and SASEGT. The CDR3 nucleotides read TGTGCCAGCATAAAGGGGACAGGGACAACTGAAGCTTTCTTT. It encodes CASIKGTGTTEAFF.

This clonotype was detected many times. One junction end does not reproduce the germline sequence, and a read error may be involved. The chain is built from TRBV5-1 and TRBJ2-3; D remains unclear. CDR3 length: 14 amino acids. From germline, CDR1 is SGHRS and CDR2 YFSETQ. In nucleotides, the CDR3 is TGTGCCAGCAGCCTCGACCCAAGCACAGATACGCAGTATTTT. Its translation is CASSLDPSTDTQYF. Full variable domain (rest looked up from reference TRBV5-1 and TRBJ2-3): KAGVTQTPRYLIKTRGQQVTLSCSPISGHRSVSWYQQTPGQGLQFLFEYFSETQRNKGNFPGRFSGRQFSNSRSEMNVSTLELGDSALYLCASSLDPSTDTQYFGPGTRLTVL.

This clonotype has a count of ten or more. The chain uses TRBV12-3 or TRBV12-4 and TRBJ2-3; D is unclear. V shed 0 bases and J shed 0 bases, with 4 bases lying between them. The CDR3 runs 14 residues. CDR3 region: CASSLATSTDTQYF. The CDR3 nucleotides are TGTGCCAGCAGTTTAGCGACTAGCACAGATACGCAGTATTTT.

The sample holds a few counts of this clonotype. This CDR3 is CASSSTNHSPLHF. CDR3 nucleotide sequence: TGTGCCAGCAGTTCTACGAATCATTCACCCCTCCACTTT. The rearrangement links TRBV9 to TRBJ1-6; unclear D gene. This CDR3 contains 13 residues. Deletions cut 5 bases from V and 8 bases from J, with 11 bases between. Looked up from germline, CDR1 is SGDLS and CDR2 is YYNGEE.

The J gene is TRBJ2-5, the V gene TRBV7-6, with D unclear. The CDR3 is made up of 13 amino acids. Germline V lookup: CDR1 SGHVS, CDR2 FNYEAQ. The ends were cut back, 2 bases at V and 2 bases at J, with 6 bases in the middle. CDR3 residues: CASSLMDQETQYF. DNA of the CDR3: TGTGCCAGCAGCTTAATGGATCAAGAGACCCAGTACTTC.

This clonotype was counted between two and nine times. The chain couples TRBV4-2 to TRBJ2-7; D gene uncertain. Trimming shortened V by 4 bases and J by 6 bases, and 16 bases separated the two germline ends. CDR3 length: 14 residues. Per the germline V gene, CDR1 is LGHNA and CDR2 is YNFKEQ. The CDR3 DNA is TGTGCCAGCAGCCCATCCGGGCCTGGCAGCGAGCAGTACTTC. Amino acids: CASSPSGPGSEQYF.

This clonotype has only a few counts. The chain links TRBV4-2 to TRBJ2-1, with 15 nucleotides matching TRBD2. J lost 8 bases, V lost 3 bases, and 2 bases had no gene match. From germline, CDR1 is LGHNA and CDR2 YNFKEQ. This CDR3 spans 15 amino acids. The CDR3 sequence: CASSQGLAGGHEQFF. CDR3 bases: TGTGCCAGCAGCCAGGGACTAGCGGGGGGTCATGAGCAGTTCTTC.

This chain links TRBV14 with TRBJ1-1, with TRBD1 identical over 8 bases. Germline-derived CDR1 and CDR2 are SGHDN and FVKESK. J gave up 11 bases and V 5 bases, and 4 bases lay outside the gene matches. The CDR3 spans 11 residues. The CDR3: CASSDRDRAFF. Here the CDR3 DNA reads TGTGCCAGCAGCGACCGGGACAGGGCTTTCTTT. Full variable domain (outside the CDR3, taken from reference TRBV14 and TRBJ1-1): EAGVTQFPSHSVIEKGQTVTLRCDPISGHDNLYWYRRVMGKEIKFLLHFVKESKQDESGMPNNRFLAERTGGTYSTLKVQPAELEDSGVYFCASSDRDRAFFGQGTRLTVV.

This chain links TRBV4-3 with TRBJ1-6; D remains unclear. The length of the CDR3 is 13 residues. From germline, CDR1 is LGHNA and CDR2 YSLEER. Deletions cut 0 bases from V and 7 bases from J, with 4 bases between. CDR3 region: CASSQEWNSPLHF. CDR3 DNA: TGCGCCAGCAGCCAAGAATGGAATTCACCCCTCCACTTT.

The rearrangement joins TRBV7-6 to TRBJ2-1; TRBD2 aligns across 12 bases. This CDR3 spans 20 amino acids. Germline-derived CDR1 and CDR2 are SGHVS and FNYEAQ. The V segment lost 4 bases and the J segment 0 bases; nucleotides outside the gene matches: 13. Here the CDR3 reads CASSSGLAGSFRSSYNEQFF. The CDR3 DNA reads TGTGCCAGCAGCTCGGGACTAGCGGGTTCTTTTCGGAGCTCCTACAATGAGCAGTTCTTC.

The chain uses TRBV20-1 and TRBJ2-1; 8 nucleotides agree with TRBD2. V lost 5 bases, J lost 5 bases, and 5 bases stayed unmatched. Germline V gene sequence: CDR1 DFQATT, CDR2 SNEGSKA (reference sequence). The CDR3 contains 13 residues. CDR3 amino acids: CSAPTSGHNEQFF. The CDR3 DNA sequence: TGCAGTGCTCCCACTAGCGGACACAATGAGCAGTTCTTC.

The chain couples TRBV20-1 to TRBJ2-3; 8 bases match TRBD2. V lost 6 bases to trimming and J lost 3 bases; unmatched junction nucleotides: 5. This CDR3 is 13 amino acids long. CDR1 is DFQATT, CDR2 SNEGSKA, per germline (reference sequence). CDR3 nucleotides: TGCAGTGCCTCAAGCGGGAGAACAGATACGCAGTATTTT. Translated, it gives CSASSGRTDTQYF.

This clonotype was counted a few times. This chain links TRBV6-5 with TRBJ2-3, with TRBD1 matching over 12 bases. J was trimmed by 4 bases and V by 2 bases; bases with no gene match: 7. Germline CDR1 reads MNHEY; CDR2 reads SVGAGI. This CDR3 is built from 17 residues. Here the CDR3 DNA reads TGTGCCAGCAGTTACCGGGACAGGGGGCTTGGGGCAGATACGCAGTATTTT. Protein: CASSYRDRGLGADTQYF.

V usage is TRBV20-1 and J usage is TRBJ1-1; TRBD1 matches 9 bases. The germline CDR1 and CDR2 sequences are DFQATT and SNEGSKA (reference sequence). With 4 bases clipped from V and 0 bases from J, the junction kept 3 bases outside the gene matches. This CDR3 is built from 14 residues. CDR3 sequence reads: CSAIRTGVNTEAFF. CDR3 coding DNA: TGCAGTGCTATCAGGACAGGGGTGAACACTGAAGCTTTCTTT.

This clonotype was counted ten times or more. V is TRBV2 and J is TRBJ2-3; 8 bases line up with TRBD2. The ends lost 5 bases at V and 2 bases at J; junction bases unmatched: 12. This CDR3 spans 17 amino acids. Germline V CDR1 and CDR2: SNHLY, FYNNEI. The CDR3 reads CASSKFTSGAHTDTQYF. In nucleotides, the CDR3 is TGTGCCAGCAGTAAATTCACTAGCGGCGCACACACAGATACGCAGTATTTT.

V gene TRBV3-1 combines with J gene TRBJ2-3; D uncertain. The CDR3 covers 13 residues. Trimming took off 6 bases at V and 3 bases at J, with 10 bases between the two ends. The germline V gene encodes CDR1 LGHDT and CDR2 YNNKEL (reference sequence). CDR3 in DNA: TGTGCCAGCAGATCCCAGTCAACAGATACGCAGTATTTT. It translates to CASRSQSTDTQYF.